This T cell receptor (beta chain) derives from a study of Ad26.COV2.S vaccination and SARS-CoV-2 variants. For the study at large: The donor belonged to the COV1001 Ad26.COV2.S trial arm. The study gave Ad26.COV2.S intramuscularly, once or twice 56 days apart.

TCRdb's copy holds only in-frame clones and misses some; the assay was immunoSEQ multiplex PCR. The table includes roughly 330,000 clones, 85% to 90% detected once. Treatment described: roughly 20 received Ad26.COV2.S at low or high dose, single or two shots; 5 received placebo; per-sample allocation not given. All samples were drawn on day 63, counting from the first vaccine or placebo injection. Expression of Wuhan-strain SARS-CoV-2 spike came from the Ad26 vector that formed the vaccine. This specimen was peripheral blood, taken in a trial of Ad26.COV2.S vaccine versus placebo. The clonotype was recovered from a person between 18 and 65 years old who received the Ad26.COV2.S COVID-19 vaccine or a placebo.

CDR3 in amino acids: CATSDGGTGAEAFF. The CDR3 nucleotides are TGTGCCACCAGTGATGGCGGGACAGGCGCTGAAGCTTTCTTT. This chain connects TRBV24-1 to TRBJ1-1; 8 bases agree with TRBD1. V shed 3 bases and J 6 bases; nucleotides not matched to a gene: 5. CDR3 length: 14 amino acids. Germline CDR1 reads KGHDR; CDR2 reads SFDVKD.